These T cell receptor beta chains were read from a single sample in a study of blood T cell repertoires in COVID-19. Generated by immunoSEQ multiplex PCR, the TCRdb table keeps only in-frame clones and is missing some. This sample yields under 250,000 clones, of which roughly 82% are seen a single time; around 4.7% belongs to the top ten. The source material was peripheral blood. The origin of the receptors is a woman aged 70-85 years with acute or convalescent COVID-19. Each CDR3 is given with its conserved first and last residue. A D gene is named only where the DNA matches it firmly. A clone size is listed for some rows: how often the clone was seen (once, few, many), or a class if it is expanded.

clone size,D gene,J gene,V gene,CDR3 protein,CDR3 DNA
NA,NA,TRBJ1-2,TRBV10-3,CAISERTDPNYGYTF,TGTGCCATCAGTGAGCGGACTGACCCTAACTATGGCTACACCTTC
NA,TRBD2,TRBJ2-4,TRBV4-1,CASSQREGAKNIQYF,TGCGCCAGCAGCCAACGGGAGGGGGCCAAAAACATTCAGTACTTC
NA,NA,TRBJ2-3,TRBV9,CASSVDGVGTQYF,TGTGCCAGCAGCGTCGATGGAGTCGGTACGCAGTATTTT
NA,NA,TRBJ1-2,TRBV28,CASRGLIPYGYTF,TGTGCCAGCAGGGGACTGATACCCTATGGCTACACCTTC
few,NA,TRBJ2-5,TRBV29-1,CSVGAAKETQYF,TGCAGCGTTGGCGCGGCGAAAGAGACCCAGTACTTC
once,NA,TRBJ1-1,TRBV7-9,CASSLVRALNTEAFF,TGTGCCAGCAGCTTAGTGCGGGCTCTGAACACTGAAGCTTTCTTT
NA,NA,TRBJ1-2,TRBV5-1,CASRVEVNYGYTF,TGCGCCAGCAGGGTGGAGGTTAACTATGGCTACACCTTC
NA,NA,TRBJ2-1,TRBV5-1,CASSLYGGTPSSYNEQFF,TGCGCCAGCAGCTTGTATGGAGGGACCCCCAGCTCCTACAATGAGCAGTTCTTC
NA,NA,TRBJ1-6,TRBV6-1,CASSGRERGYNSPLHF,TGTGCCAGCAGTGGGCGGGAACGGGGATATAATTCACCCCTCCACTTT
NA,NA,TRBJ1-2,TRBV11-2,CASSSDSPGAATF,TGTGCCAGCAGCTCAGATTCTCCAGGGGCGGCCACCTTC
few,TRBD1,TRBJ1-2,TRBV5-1,CASSFGTANYGYTF,TGCGCCAGCAGCTTCGGGACAGCGAACTATGGCTACACCTTC
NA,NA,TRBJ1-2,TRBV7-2,CASSLDRTALNYGYTF,TGTGCCAGCAGCTTAGATCGTACCGCACTTAACTATGGCTACACCTTC
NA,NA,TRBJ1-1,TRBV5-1,CASSPTQGKAEAFF,TGCGCCAGCAGCCCGACTCAGGGGAAGGCTGAAGCTTTCTTT
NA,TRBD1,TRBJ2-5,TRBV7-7,CASSNSGTGGETQYF,TGTGCTAGCAGCAACTCCGGGACAGGGGGAGAGACCCAGTACTTC
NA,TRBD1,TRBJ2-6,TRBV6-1,CASSEGDRVSGANVLTF,TGTGCCAGCAGTGAAGGGGACAGGGTTTCTGGGGCCAACGTCCTGACTTTC
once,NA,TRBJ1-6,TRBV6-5,CASSSGGRGSSPLHF,TGTGCCAGCAGTTCTGGGGGGAGAGGGAGTTCACCCCTCCACTTT
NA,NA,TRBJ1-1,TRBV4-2,CASSQYRSGTEAFF,TGTGCCAGCAGCCAATACAGGAGTGGCACTGAAGCTTTCTTT
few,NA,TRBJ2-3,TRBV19,CASKLGGGTDTQYF,TGTGCCAGTAAGTTGGGAGGCGGCACAGATACGCAGTATTTT
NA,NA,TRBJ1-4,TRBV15,CATSRGTAVNEKLFF,TGTGCCACCAGCAGAGGAACAGCTGTTAATGAAAAACTGTTTTTT
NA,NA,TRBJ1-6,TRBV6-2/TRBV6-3,CASSYLWGDSPLHF,TGTGCCAGCAGTTATCTCTGGGGGGATTCACCCCTCCACTTT
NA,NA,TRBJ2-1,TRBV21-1,CASSKNGRVRSGESYNEQFF,TGTGCCAGCAGCAAAAATGGGAGGGTAAGGAGCGGGGAATCCTACAATGAGCAGTTCTTC
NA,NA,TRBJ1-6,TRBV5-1,CASSPNREGYSPLHF,TGCGCCAGCAGCCCCAACAGGGAGGGTTATTCACCCCTCCACTTT
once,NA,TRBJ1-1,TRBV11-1,CASSFQQGNTEAFF,TGTGCCAGCAGCTTTCAACAGGGGAACACTGAAGCTTTCTTT
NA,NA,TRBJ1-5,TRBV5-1,CASSLTGYSNQPQHF,TGCGCCAGCAGCCTGACGGGTTATAGCAATCAGCCCCAGCATTTT
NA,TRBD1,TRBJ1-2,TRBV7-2,CASSPDRGGFYGYTF,TGTGCCAGCAGCCCAGACAGGGGAGGTTTCTATGGCTACACCTTC
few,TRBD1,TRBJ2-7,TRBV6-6,CASSPGGTGDLCEQYF,TGTGCCAGCAGCCCAGGAGGGACAGGGGACCTCTGTGAGCAGTACTTC
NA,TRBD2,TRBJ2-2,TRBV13,CASSSGLAGDWTGELFF,TGTGCCAGCAGCTCCGGACTAGCGGGGGATTGGACCGGGGAGCTGTTTTTT
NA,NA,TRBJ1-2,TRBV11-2,CASSPTRGGYTF,TGTGCCAGCAGCCCCACCAGGGGTGGCTACACCTTC
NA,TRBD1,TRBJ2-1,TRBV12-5,CASGGGDRVRNEQFF,TGTGCTAGTGGAGGCGGGGACAGGGTAAGGAATGAGCAGTTCTTC
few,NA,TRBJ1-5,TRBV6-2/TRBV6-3,CASSYAGIYSNQPQHF,TGTGCCAGCAGTTACGCGGGAATTTATAGCAATCAGCCCCAGCATTTT
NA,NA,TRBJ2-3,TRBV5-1,CASSEGGDSTDTQYF,TGCGCCAGCAGCGAAGGGGGGGATAGCACAGATACGCAGTATTTT
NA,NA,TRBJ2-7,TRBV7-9,CASSLPGYYEQYF,TGTGCCAGCAGCTTACCCGGGTACTACGAGCAGTACTTC
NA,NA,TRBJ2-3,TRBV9,CASSVEDSVRDTQYF,TGTGCCAGCAGCGTAGAGGATAGCGTAAGAGATACGCAGTATTTT